The sequence of this TCR beta chain was determined in a study of shared clonotypes between healthy human individuals (dated by TCRdb to the early 2020s). For the study in its entirety: The cohort included a few men and two women between 18 and 49 years of age. Different laboratories and diverse techniques were used to prepare libraries and sequence TCR repertoires, to increase sequencing depth and limit assay-specific biases. For each donor, CD4 naive and CD4 memory were each given three plates, CD8 naive was given two plates, and CD8 memory was given one plate. The study deeply sequenced blood TCR repertoires of five healthy adults to estimate repertoire size and the extent of clonotype sharing between individuals. Leukapheresis yielded between about 0.85 and 10 billion PBMCs per donor.

Comment on this clone: Which antigen it targets is not known. No base quality values were provided; no much bigger clone lies one nucleotide off.

Using the deep immunoSEQ assay, TCR CDR3 regions were amplified from genomic DNA by multiplex PCR. For each cell subset, the extracted genomic DNA was distributed evenly across all wells of several immunoSEQ 96-well plates, and each plate served as one replicate. For sorted subsets, around 200 ng genomic DNA, equal to some 28,000 T cell genomes, was loaded into each replicate PCR. The purified libraries were quantified using a Qubit 3.0 fluorometer, sized with a Bioanalyzer 2100, and then quantified again using the KAPA Library Quantification kit. Every immunoSEQ 96-well plate was sequenced on a separate single-read 150-cycle Illumina NextSeq 550 flow cell. The authors processed their data as follows. Because the immunoSEQ output included only junctional sequences and no quality scores, the filtering could not be the same as the filtering used for full-length reads. Sequences were annotated with PyIR, a Python wrapper for IgBLAST v1.9, using IMGT germline references to assign V/J genes and CDR3. Reads with weak V/J assignments (E-value above 1e-6), missing CDR3, stop codons, out-of-frame junctions, or ambiguous translated residues were removed. V3J clonotypes were defined as sequences sharing an identical inferred V gene, J gene, and CDR3 amino acid sequence. Percentage overlap between repertoires was calculated by dividing the number of shared unique clonotypes by the size of the smaller repertoire. Repertoire richness was assessed with RTK rarefaction, the Chao1 estimator, and Recon v2.1 estimates of unobserved clonotypes. Generation probabilities were computed with OLGA for all TCRbeta clonotypes obtained by the gDNA method from several donors. The immuneACCESS repertoire file appears here via TCRdb, limited to in-frame rearrangements. These files lack a portion of the clones; in checked studies, under half of the deficit traces to unresolved V genes, and the cause of the others is not known. That table is the source of V, J and clone size, and D and trimming were worked out from the DNA. The sample profile shows roughly 2 million clones; 90% to 95% of them were found once. 0.1% to 0.15% of the sample belongs to the ten largest clones.

The germline V gene specifies SGHAT as CDR1 and FQNNGV as CDR2. The trim is 2 bases for V and 0 bases for J, with a gap of 11 bases between the germline ends. The CDR3 numbers 15 residues from cysteine through phenylalanine. Only the CDR3 DNA is retained, 45 bases long and in frame from the first base. Donors were healthy HIV-negative adults with no recently reported acute infections or vaccinations. Every donor was a Caucasian adult living in Nashville, Tennessee, USA. Magnetic negative selection was used to enrich CD4+ T cells, after which naive cells were positively selected on CD45RA and the negative fraction became the memory subset. Blood was collected by leukapheresis, and PBMCs were isolated by Ficoll-Histopaque density gradient centrifugation and then cryopreserved in liquid nitrogen vapor phase. Analytical flow cytometry was used to check the purity and quantity of every magnetically sorted T cell population. Each sorted fraction had its genomic DNA isolated and then quantified by UV absorbance on a Nanodrop 2000c.

Summary of the overall study and its limitations: Higher generation probabilities were observed for clonotypes shared by all four sorted-subset donors than for non-shared clonotypes. Sampling was restricted to blood, and TCR repertoires in tissues likely differ from the TCR repertoires found in blood. Across a few donors, 5% to 6% of naive CD4, approximately 3.5% of naive CD8, approximately 2.5% of memory CD4, and under 0.45% of memory CD8 clonotypes were shared. Naive subsets generally had larger estimated clonotype richness than memory subsets did. Because the study included only a small number of donors, the genetic and exposure-history diversity represented was limited. Pairwise subsampling led to the expectation that sequencing depth would affect the degree of clonotype sharing among donors. Incomplete sequencing was indicated by rarefaction of sorted-subset datasets, despite the large sequencing depth.

This chain joins TRBV11-2 to TRBJ2-7; the D gene is tentatively TRBD1 or TRBD2, each matching 6 bases. Sequencing was carried out using naive CD4+ T cells sorted from blood. The cell subset or site label on this specimen signifies: CD45RA+ positively selected. This TCR was recovered from a man between 18 and 35 years old in good health. The DNA sequence is given as TGTGCCAGCAGCTTAATAGGGGGGATCTCCTACGAGCAGTACTTC. Its protein reads: CASSLIGGISYEQYF. Supplemented by the reference TRBV11-2 and TRBJ2-7 proteins around the CDR3, the complete variable domain is EAGVAQSPRYKIIEKRQSVAFWCNPISGHATLYWYQQILGQGPKLLIQFQNNGVVDDSQLPKDRFSAERLKGVDSTLKIQPAKLEDSAVYLCASSLIGGISYEQYFGPGTRLTVT.